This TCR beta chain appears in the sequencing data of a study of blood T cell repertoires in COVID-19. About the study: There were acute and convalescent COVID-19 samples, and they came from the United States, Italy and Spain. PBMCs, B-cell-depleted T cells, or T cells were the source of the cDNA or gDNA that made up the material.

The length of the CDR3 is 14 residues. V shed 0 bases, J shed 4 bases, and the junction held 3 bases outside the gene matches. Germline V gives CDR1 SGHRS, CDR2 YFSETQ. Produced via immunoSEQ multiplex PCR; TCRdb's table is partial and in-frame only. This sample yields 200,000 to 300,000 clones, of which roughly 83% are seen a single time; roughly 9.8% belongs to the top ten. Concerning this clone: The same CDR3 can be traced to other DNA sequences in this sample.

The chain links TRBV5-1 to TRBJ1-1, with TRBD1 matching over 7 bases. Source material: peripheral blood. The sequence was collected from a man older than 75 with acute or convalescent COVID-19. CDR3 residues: CASSLDRGGTEAFF. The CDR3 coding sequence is TGCGCCAGCAGCTTGGACAGGGGAGGCACTGAAGCTTTCTTT.